This TCR beta chain emerged from a study of glioma-infiltrating T cells. Overall study findings and caveats: Above-expected tissue-blood divergence occurred in all gliomas, most in low-grade ones.

Amplification of TCR alpha and beta CDR3 regions from RNA used iRepertoire nested multiplex PCR. For one-step reverse transcription and amplification, about 90-400 ng of tissue mRNA or PBMC total RNA was used. Each CDR3 protein gets one entry after TCRdb re-called the multiplex PCR reads with MiXCR. The sample consists of around 190,000 distinct CDR3 sequences, more than 35% of them appearing once. This CDR3 comprises 14 residues. Germline V gives CDR1 KGHDR, CDR2 SFDVKD. A word on this clonotype: Its antigen remains unknown. This sequence may be a read error, since a much larger clone differs from it by one base.

The specimen was glioma tissue, nonneoplastic brain tissue, or PBMCs (not recorded which). This receptor was obtained from a human donor with low-grade glioma or glioblastoma, undergoing nonglioma brain surgery, or in good health (not recorded which). This chain uses TRBV24-1 with TRBJ2-1, with D maybe TRBD2 (6 bases). This CDR3 reads CATSAPGRYNKQFF. The CDR3 coding sequence is TGTGCCACCAGTGCCCCTGGGAGGTACAATAAGCAGTTCTTC.